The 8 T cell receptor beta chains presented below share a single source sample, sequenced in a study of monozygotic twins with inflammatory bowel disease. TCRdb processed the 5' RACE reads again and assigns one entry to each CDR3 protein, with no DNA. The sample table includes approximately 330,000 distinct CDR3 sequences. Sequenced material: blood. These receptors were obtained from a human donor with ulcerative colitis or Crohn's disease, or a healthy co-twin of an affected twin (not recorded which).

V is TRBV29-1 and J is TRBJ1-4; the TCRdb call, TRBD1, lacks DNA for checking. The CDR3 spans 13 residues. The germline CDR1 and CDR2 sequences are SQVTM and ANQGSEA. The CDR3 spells CSAIRQGVEKLFF.

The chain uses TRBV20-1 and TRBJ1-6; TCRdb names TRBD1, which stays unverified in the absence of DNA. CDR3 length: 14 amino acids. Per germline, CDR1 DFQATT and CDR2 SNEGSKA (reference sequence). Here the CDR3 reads CSARMDRANSPLHF.

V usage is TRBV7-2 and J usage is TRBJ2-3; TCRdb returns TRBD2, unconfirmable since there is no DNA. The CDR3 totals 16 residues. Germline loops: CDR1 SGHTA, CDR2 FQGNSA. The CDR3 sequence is CASSLFGSGGADTQYF.

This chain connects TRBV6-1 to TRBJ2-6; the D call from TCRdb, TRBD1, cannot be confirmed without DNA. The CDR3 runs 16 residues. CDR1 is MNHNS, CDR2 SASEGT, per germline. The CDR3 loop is CASRTGGNSGANVLTF.

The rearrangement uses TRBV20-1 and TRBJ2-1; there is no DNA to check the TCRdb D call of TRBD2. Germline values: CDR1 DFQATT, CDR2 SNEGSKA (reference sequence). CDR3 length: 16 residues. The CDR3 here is CSARGFGAGGVGEQFF.

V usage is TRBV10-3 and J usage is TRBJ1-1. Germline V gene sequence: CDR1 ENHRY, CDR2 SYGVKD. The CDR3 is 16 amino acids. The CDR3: CAISEAQSSFITEAFF.

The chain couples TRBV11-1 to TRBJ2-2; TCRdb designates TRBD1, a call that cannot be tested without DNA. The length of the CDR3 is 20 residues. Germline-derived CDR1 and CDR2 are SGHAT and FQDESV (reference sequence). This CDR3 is CASSFPGRLRVVVNTGELFF.

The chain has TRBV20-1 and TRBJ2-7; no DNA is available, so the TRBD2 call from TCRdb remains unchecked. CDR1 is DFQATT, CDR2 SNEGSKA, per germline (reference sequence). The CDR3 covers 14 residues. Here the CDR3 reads CSARGASGSIEQYF.